Presented here are 15 T cell receptor beta chains from one specimen sequenced in a study of blood T cell repertoires in COVID-19. Using immunoSEQ multiplex PCR, the repertoire was profiled, and TCRdb retains in-frame clones only, with some absent. Among nearly 350,000 clones listed, about 88% were seen once. Sequenced input: peripheral blood. The receptor set was obtained from a woman aged 70 to 79 with COVID-19, enrolled during active disease.

This rearrangement joins TRBV7-2 to TRBJ2-7, with 7 bases identical to TRBD1. The V gene's germline CDR1 is SGHTA and CDR2 FQGNSA. The CDR3 is 13 residues long. The ends lost 4 bases at V and 9 bases at J; junction bases unmatched: 9. CDR3 nucleotide sequence: TGTGCCAGCAGCTCTAGGGACAGTGGGGGGCAGTACTTC. Translating gives CASSSRDSGGQYF.

The J gene is TRBJ1-2, the V gene TRBV5-1; D is undetermined. Deletions cut 0 bases from V and 0 bases from J, with 6 bases between. There are 14 residues in the CDR3. CDR1 SGHRS and CDR2 YFSETQ come from the germline V gene. The CDR3 here is CASSLGSSNYGYTF. CDR3 DNA sequence: TGCGCCAGCAGCTTGGGGAGTTCTAACTATGGCTACACCTTC.

The rearrangement uses TRBV5-4 and TRBJ1-4; 8 bases match TRBD1. From germline, CDR1 is SGHNT and CDR2 YYREEE (reference sequence). Trimming took 4 bases from V and 5 from J; bases not matched to a gene: 7. This CDR3 region has 15 residues. CDR3 sequence: CASSNGQGRNEKLFF. The CDR3 coding sequence is TGTGCCAGCAGCAACGGACAGGGACGAAATGAAAAACTGTTTTTT.

This clone was seen only once. This chain joins TRBV2 and TRBJ1-2; 9 bases are a match to TRBD1. Losses at the gene ends were 5 bases for V and 3 bases for J; bases not matched to a gene: 7. Germline values: CDR1 SNHLY, CDR2 FYNNEI. The CDR3 length is 15 residues. The CDR3 loop reads CASSLSTGGYYGYTF. Here the CDR3 DNA reads TGTGCCAGCAGTTTGTCGACAGGGGGGTACTATGGCTACACCTTC.

This clone was observed a single time. The chain employs TRBV2 and TRBJ2-5, with 9 bases matching TRBD1. This CDR3 region has 15 residues. V shed 8 bases and J 9 bases; nucleotides not matched to a gene: 16. Germline V gene lookup returns CDR1 SNHLY and CDR2 FYNNEI. The CDR3 bases are TGTGCCAGCGGAAATACCGGGACAGGGTCTGGGGCCCAGTACTTC. Protein: CASGNTGTGSGAQYF.

This chain connects TRBV11-3 to TRBJ2-7; D is ambiguous. The CDR3 runs to 12 residues. Germline V gives CDR1 SGHNT, CDR2 YENEEA. V lost 5 bases, J lost 6 bases, and 11 bases lay in between. CDR3 amino acids: CASSLGASEQYF. CDR3 bases: TGTGCCAGCAGCCTTGGAGCCTCCGAGCAGTACTTC.

The rearrangement links TRBV27 to TRBJ2-7; D is possibly TRBD1 (6 bases). V lost 7 bases to trimming and J lost 7 bases, with 11 bases between them. Per the germline V gene, CDR1 is MNHEY and CDR2 is SMNVEV (reference sequence). The length of the CDR3 is 11 residues. The CDR3 DNA reads as TGTGCCAGCACCTCAGGGGAAGAGCAGTACTTC. As protein: CASTSGEEQYF.

This clone was seen a few times. This chain links TRBV2 with TRBJ2-5; 11 bases align to TRBD2. CDR1 is SNHLY and CDR2 is FYNNEI in the germline V gene. This CDR3 is 15 amino acids long. Losses at the gene ends were 5 bases for V and 0 bases for J; bases not matched to a gene: 2. The CDR3 protein is CASSLGLADQETQYF. CDR3 sequence (DNA): TGTGCCAGCAGTCTGGGACTAGCGGACCAAGAGACCCAGTACTTC.

The DNA for the CDR3 is TGTGCCAGCAGCCCCTCAGGGGGCCAGAACACTGAAGCTTTCTTT. Translated: CASSPSGGQNTEAFF. The chain is built from TRBV3-1 (or the pseudogene TRBV3-2) and TRBJ1-1; 8 nucleotides agree with TRBD1. In germline, CDR1 is LGHDT, CDR2 YNNKEL (reference sequence). The CDR3 totals 15 residues. V shed 4 bases, J shed 1 base, and the junction held 5 bases outside the gene matches.

The V and J genes are TRBV11-1 and TRBJ1-2; 7 bases are a match to TRBD1. J was trimmed by 0 bases and V by 2 bases; bases with no gene match: 3. This CDR3 has 15 amino acids. Germline lookup yields CDR1 SGHAT and CDR2 FQDESV (reference sequence). This CDR3 is CASSLSTGSNYGYTF. CDR3 nucleotide sequence: TGTGCCAGCAGCTTATCGACAGGGTCTAACTATGGCTACACCTTC.

This rearrangement joins TRBV28 to TRBJ1-1, with a weak D call TRBD1 (6 bases). In germline, CDR1 is MDHEN, CDR2 SYDVKM. The CDR3 runs 14 residues. V dropped 3 bases and J dropped 2 bases, with 10 bases sitting between them. CDR3 DNA: TGTGCCAGCAGTTTGTACAGGGATAACACTGAAGCTTTCTTT. Encoded protein: CASSLYRDNTEAFF.

The chain recombines TRBV9 with TRBJ2-1, with 10 bases that match TRBD1. The V segment lost 0 bases and the J segment 3 bases; nucleotides outside the gene matches: 18. The CDR3 is 21 residues long. Looked up from germline, CDR1 is SGDLS and CDR2 is YYNGEE. CDR3 sequence reads: CASSVVRERTDRGAIYNEQFF. As DNA, the CDR3 is TGTGCCAGCAGCGTAGTTCGGGAGAGAACGGACAGGGGGGCAATCTACAATGAGCAGTTCTTC.

This sequence joins TRBV30 and TRBJ2-1; maybe TRBD2 (6 bases). CDR3 length: 14 residues. Trimming removed 3 bases at V and 6 bases at J, with 15 bases between. Per the germline V gene, CDR1 is GTSNPN and CDR2 is SVGIG (reference sequence). Written as DNA, the CDR3 is TGTGCCTGGAGCGCCCATCTCGGGAGCAATGAGCAGTTCTTC. Protein: CAWSAHLGSNEQFF.

On this clone itself: One junction end does not reproduce the germline sequence, and a read error may be involved. V gene TRBV10-3 combines with J gene TRBJ2-7; D perhaps matches TRBD2 (5 bases). Looked up from germline, CDR1 is ENHRY and CDR2 is SYGVKD. The CDR3 has 13 amino acids. As DNA, the CDR3 is TGTGCCCTCAGAGCGGTCGCGGGCTACGAGCAGTACTTC. It yields the protein CALRAVAGYEQYF.

The chain joins TRBV11-2 to TRBJ1-2; D may be TRBD1 (6 bases). Germline CDR1 reads SGHAT; CDR2 reads FQNNGV. The CDR3 covers 16 residues. The V end lost 1 base, the J end lost 4 bases, and 16 bases lay between the germline ends. Written as DNA, the CDR3 is TGTGCCAGCAGCTTAGGTGGGGGGGGCTCCGGCTATGGCTACACCTTC. Residues: CASSLGGGGSGYGYTF.